These 11 T cell receptor beta chains were all obtained from the same sample, sequenced in a study of T cells in Graves' hyperthyroidism and ophthalmopathy. Amplified regions were TCR beta CDR3 sequences from RNA transcripts. First-round RT-PCR with HTBI primers amplified the TCR CDR3 region. TCRdb ran MiXCR on the multiplex PCR reads and lists one entry per CDR3 protein. Among roughly 570,000 distinct CDR3 sequences listed, 46% were seen once. The sequenced sample was peripheral blood or thyroid tissue (not recorded which). Source of these receptors: a woman younger than 30 with Graves' hyperthyroidism.

V gene TRBV29-1 combines with J gene TRBJ1-4; TRBD1 aligns across 8 bases. V shed 6 bases, J shed 2 bases, and the junction held 2 bases outside the gene matches. This CDR3 comprises 13 residues. Germline loops: CDR1 SQVTM, CDR2 ANQGSEA. CDR3 coding DNA: TGCAGCGTCCGACAGGGGACTAATGAAAAACTGTTTTTT. Its translation is CSVRQGTNEKLFF.

The rearrangement uses TRBV5-5 and TRBJ2-6, with 7 bases aligning to TRBD1. The length of the CDR3 is 15 residues. Per germline, CDR1 SGHKS and CDR2 YYEKEE (reference sequence). With V trimmed by 3 bases and J by 4 bases, 4 bases remained unmatched. The CDR3 here is CASSSTDRGANVLTF. CDR3 coding DNA: TGTGCCAGCAGCTCGACGGACAGGGGGGCCAACGTCCTGACTTTC.

This clonotype came up once. Given a much more abundant clone one base away, this may be a read error. This chain links TRBV13 with TRBJ2-5; 8 bases match TRBD2. This CDR3 is 16 amino acids long. Unmatched junction bases numbered 9, after V lost 5 bases and J lost 1 base. CDR1 PRHDT and CDR2 FYEKMQ come from the germline V gene (reference sequence). CDR3 bases: TGTGCCAGCAGCCTGACGGCGGGAGGTAGCCAAGAGACCCAGTACTTC. This sequence encodes CASSLTAGGSQETQYF.

CDR3 protein: CSTPEGYTF. The CDR3, as DNA: TGCAGCACCCCGGAAGGCTACACCTTC. The J gene is TRBJ1-2, the V gene TRBV29-1; D not resolved. V was shortened by 8 bases and J by 8 bases, with 9 bases between the two germline ends. Germline-derived CDR1 and CDR2 are SQVTM and ANQGSEA. This CDR3 has 9 amino acids.

This clonotype appeared many times. The rearrangement uses TRBV6-5 and TRBJ1-2, with a weak D call TRBD1 (6 bases). V was cut by 1 base and J by 3 bases, with 15 bases left in between. Germline loops: CDR1 MNHEY, CDR2 SVGAGI. This CDR3 region has 16 residues. The CDR3 spells CASSYYYRASHYGYTF. CDR3 sequence (DNA): TGTGCCAGCAGTTACTATTACAGGGCTAGTCACTATGGCTACACCTTC.

This clonotype was counted ten times or more. The chain combines TRBV20-1 with TRBJ2-2, with D unclear. The CDR3 spans 16 residues. Looked up from germline, CDR1 is DFQATT and CDR2 is SNEGSKA (reference sequence). V was pared by 1 base and J by 4 bases, with 16 bases between. CDR3 residues: CSARAPPWEGTGELFF. CDR3 DNA: TGCAGTGCTAGAGCCCCCCCATGGGAAGGCACCGGGGAGCTGTTTTTT.

The chain links TRBV13 to TRBJ2-1; 7 nucleotides match TRBD1. Germline assignment: CDR1 PRHDT and CDR2 FYEKMQ (reference sequence). The trim removed 5 bases at V and 2 bases at J, leaving 3 bases unmatched. CDR3 length: 14 residues. The CDR3 DNA is TGTGCCAGCAGCCCCGGGACAGCCTACAATGAGCAGTTCTTC. This sequence encodes CASSPGTAYNEQFF. The full variable domain, rest sourced from reference TRBV13 and TRBJ2-1, is AAGVIQSPRHLIKEKRETATLKCYPIPRHDTVYWYQQGPGQDPQFLISFYEKMQSDKGSIPDRFSAQQFSDYHSELNMSSLELGDSALYFCASSPGTAYNEQFFGPGTRLTVL.

This clonotype was counted many times. The chain recombines TRBV7-9 with TRBJ2-7, with D uncertain. The germline V gene has CDR1 SEHNR and CDR2 FQNEAQ (reference sequence). The length of the CDR3 is 12 residues. V was pared by 5 bases and J by 3 bases, with 8 bases between. The CDR3 nucleotides are TGTGCCAGCAGCCTTACCTACTACGAGCAGTACTTC. Amino acids: CASSLTYYEQYF.

CDR3 loop: CAIRDSKLAGFYEQYF. CDR3 DNA sequence: TGTGCCATCAGAGACTCAAAACTAGCGGGGTTCTACGAGCAGTACTTC. The genes are TRBV10-3 and TRBJ2-7, with 10 nucleotides matching TRBD2. The J segment lost 3 bases and the V segment lost 6 bases, leaving 11 bases of the junction unmatched. This CDR3 spans 16 amino acids. The germline V gene has CDR1 ENHRY and CDR2 SYGVKD.

Ten or more counts support this clonotype. The chain's CDR3 is CASSQDPRGQETQYF. The CDR3 nucleotides are TGCGCCAGCAGCCAAGATCCGAGAGGCCAAGAGACCCAGTACTTC. The chain links TRBV4-3 to TRBJ2-5; no definite D call. Trimming shortened V by 0 bases and J by 1 base, and 9 bases separated the two germline ends. The CDR3 length is 15 residues. The germline V gene has CDR1 LGHNA and CDR2 YSLEER.

V usage is TRBV6-6 and J usage is TRBJ2-2; unclear D gene. V lost 2 bases and J 8 bases, leaving 18 bases between the germline ends. Germline V gene data show CDR1 as MNHNY and CDR2 as SVGAGI (reference sequence). The CDR3 is 16 residues long. The CDR3 reads CASSYPRQIVLGELFF. CDR3 coding DNA: TGTGCCAGCAGTTACCCTCGGCAGATAGTCTTGGGGGAGCTGTTTTTT.